This T cell receptor (beta chain) was sequenced in a study of cytomegalovirus exposure and HLA in healthy donors. Study-level results: One variant, a missense change in DCLRE1C, was linked in a later analysis to TCR beta V- and J-gene trimming. Per a later analysis, HLA-associated TCR beta chains showed more clonal expansion than other, equally common TCR beta chains.

CDR3 length: 13 residues. Germline assignment: CDR1 SGHRS and CDR2 YFSETQ. Trimming shortened V by 4 bases and J by 2 bases, and 9 bases separated the two germline ends. Primers: 60 Vbeta forward and 13 Jbeta reverse. The repertoire was sequenced with immunoSEQ multiplex PCR; TCRdb's copy has only in-frame clones and lacks some. Of about 160,000 clones listed, approximately 72% are singletons. Notes on this clone: Its antigen is not known.

Likely unrecorded immune exposures existed in these nominally healthy donors. The V and J genes are TRBV5-1 and TRBJ1-2; a possible D gene is TRBD1 (5 bases). Sequenced material: PBMCs. The TCR sequence derives from a female donor in good health and CMV-seronegative. The DNA for the CDR3 is TGCGCCAGCAGCATGGACACCAACTATGGCTACACCTTC. This encodes CASSMDTNYGYTF. The full variable domain, completed using reference TRBV5-1 and TRBJ1-2, is KAGVTQTPRYLIKTRGQQVTLSCSPISGHRSVSWYQQTPGQGLQFLFEYFSETQRNKGNFPGRFSGRQFSNSRSEMNVSTLELGDSALYLCASSMDTNYGYTFGSGTRLTVV.